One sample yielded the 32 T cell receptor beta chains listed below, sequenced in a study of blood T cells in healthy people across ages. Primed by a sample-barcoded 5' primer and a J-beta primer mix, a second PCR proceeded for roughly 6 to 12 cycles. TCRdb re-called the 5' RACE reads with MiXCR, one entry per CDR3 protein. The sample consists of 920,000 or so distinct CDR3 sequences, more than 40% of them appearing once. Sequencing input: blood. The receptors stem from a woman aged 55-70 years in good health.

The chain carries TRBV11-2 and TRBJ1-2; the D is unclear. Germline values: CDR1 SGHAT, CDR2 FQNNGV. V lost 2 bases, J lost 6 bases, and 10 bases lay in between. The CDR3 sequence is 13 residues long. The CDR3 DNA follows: TGTGCCAGCAGCTTACCCGGAGGGAATGGCTACACCTTC. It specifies CASSLPGGNGYTF.

CDR3 region: CASSADRGHQPQHF. CDR3 DNA: TGTGCCAGCAGTGCGGACAGGGGTCACCAGCCCCAGCATTTT. This rearrangement joins TRBV27 to TRBJ1-5; the match to TRBD1 covers 9 bases. There are 14 residues in the CDR3. Germline V gene lookup returns CDR1 MNHEY and CDR2 SMNVEV (reference sequence). The junction had 6 bases not matched to a gene; V was cut back by 5 bases and J by 7 bases.

CDR3: CASGLAQSSYEQYF. In DNA, the CDR3 is TGCGCCAGCGGCCTAGCGCAGAGCTCCTACGAGCAGTACTTC. The chain is built from TRBV5-1 and TRBJ2-7; possibly TRBD2 for D (6 bases). The CDR3 runs to 14 residues. The V gene's germline CDR1 is SGHRS and CDR2 YFSETQ. Trimming cost V 7 bases and J 0 bases, with 14 bases left between them. The variable domain in full, with the rest retrieved from reference TRBV5-1 and TRBJ2-7, is KAGVTQTPRYLIKTRGQQVTLSCSPISGHRSVSWYQQTPGQGLQFLFEYFSETQRNKGNFPGRFSGRQFSNSRSEMNVSTLELGDSALYLCASGLAQSSYEQYFGPGTRLTVT.

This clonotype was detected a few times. The CDR3 DNA follows: TGTGCCACCAGCACTAGGACCGGGGAGCTGTTTTTT. Translating gives CATSTRTGELFF. V and J are TRBV15 and TRBJ2-2; D gene uncertain. Trimming cost V 4 bases and J 5 bases, with 5 bases left between them. This CDR3 has 12 amino acids. Germline CDR1 LNHNV, CDR2 YYDKDF (reference sequence).

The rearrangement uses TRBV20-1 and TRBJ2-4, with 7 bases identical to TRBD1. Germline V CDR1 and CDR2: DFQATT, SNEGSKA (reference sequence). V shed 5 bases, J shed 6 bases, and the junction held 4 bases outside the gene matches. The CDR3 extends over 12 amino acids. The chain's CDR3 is CSASGQLNIQYF. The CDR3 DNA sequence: TGCAGTGCTTCGGGACAGCTAAACATTCAGTACTTC.

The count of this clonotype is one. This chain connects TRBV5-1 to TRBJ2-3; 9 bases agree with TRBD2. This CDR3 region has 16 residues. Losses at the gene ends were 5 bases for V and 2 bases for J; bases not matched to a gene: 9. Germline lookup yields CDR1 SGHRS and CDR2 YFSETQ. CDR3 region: CASRIRLAGYTDTQYF. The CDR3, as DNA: TGCGCCAGCAGAATTCGTCTAGCGGGATACACAGATACGCAGTATTTT. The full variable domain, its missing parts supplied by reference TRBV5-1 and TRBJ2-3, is KAGVTQTPRYLIKTRGQQVTLSCSPISGHRSVSWYQQTPGQGLQFLFEYFSETQRNKGNFPGRFSGRQFSNSRSEMNVSTLELGDSALYLCASRIRLAGYTDTQYFGPGTRLTVL.

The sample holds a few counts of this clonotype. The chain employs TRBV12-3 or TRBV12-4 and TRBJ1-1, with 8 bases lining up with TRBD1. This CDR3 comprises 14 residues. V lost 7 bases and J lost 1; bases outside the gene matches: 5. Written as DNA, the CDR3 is TGTGCCAGCACCCCGGACAGGGCGAACACTGAAGCTTTCTTT. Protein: CASTPDRANTEAFF.

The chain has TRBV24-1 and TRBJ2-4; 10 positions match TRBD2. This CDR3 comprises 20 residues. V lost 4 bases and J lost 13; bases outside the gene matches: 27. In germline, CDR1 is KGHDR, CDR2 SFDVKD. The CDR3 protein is CATSDPSFLAGAPSYNEQYF. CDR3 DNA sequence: TGTGCCACCAGTGACCCCTCATTTCTAGCGGGAGCCCCTTCCTACAATGAGCAGTACTTC.

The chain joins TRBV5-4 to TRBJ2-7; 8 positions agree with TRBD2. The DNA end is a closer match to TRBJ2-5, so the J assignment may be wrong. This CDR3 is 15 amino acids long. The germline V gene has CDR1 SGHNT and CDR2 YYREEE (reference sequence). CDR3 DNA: TGTGCCAGCAGTCCCGCGGGGGGCCTGTGGGAGACCCAGTACTTC. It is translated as CASSPAGGLWETQYF.

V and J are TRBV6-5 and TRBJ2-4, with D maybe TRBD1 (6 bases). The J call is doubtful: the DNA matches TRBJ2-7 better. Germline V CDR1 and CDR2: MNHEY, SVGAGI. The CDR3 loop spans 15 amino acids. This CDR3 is CASSHGNPDSYEQYF. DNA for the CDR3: TGTGCCAGCAGTCACGGGAACCCGGACAGTTACGAGCAGTACTTC.

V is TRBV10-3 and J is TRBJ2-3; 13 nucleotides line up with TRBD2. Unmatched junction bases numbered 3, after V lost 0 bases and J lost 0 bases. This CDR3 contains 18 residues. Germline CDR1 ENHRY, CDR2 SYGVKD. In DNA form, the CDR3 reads TGTGCCATCAGTGAGTCTGGGACTAGCGGGACTAGCACAGATACGCAGTATTTT. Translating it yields CAISESGTSGTSTDTQYF.

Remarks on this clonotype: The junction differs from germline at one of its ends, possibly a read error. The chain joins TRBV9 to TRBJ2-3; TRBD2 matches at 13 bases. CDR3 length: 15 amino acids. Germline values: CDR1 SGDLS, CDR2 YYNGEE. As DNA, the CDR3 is TGTGCCAGCAGCGCAGGGACTAGCGGGGCAGAGACGCAGTATTTT. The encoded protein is CASSAGTSGAETQYF.

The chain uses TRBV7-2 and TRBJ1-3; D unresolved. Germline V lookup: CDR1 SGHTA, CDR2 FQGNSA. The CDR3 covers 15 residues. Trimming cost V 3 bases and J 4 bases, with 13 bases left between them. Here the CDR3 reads CASSFNNLRGNTIYF. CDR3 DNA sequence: TGTGCCAGCAGCTTCAACAACCTGAGAGGAAACACCATATATTTT.

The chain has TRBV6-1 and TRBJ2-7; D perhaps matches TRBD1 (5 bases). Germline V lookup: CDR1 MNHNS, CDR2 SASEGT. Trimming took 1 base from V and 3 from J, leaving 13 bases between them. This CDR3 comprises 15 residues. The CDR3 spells CASSEVAGSSYEQYF. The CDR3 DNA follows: TGTGCCAGCAGTGAAGTTGCAGGGTCGAGCTACGAGCAGTACTTC.

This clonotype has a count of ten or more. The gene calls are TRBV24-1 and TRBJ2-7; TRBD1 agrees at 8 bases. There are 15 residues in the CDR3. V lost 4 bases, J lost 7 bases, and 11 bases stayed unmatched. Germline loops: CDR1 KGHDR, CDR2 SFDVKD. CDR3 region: CATSDPTGEYNEQYF. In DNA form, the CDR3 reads TGTGCCACCAGTGACCCGACAGGGGAATACAATGAGCAGTACTTC.

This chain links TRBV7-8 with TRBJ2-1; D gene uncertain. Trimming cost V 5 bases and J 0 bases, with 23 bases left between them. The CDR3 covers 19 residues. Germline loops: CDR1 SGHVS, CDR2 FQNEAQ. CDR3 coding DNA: TGTGCCAGCAGCCCACGACCTGGCGGCAGCGTTAGCTCCTACAATGAGCAGTTCTTC. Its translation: CASSPRPGGSVSSYNEQFF.

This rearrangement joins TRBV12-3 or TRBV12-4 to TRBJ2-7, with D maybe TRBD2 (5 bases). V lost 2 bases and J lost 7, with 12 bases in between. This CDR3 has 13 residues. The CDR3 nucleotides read TGTGCCAGCAGTTTACAATGGGAGTCGGAGCAGTACTTC. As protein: CASSLQWESEQYF.

The CDR3: CSVGQGTYGYTF. The CDR3 DNA sequence: TGCAGCGTCGGACAGGGGACCTATGGCTACACCTTC. The V gene is TRBV29-1, the J gene TRBJ1-2; 9 nucleotides agree with TRBD1. With V trimmed by 6 bases and J by 4 bases, 3 bases remained unmatched. The CDR3 has 12 amino acids. Germline V gene data show CDR1 as SQVTM and CDR2 as ANQGSEA.

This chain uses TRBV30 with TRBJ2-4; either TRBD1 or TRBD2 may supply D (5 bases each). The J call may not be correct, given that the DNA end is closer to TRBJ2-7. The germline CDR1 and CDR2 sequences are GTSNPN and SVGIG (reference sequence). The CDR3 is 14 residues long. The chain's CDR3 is CAWNLEGYSYEQYF. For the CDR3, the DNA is TGTGCCTGGAATCTTGAGGGGTATTCCTACGAGCAGTACTTC.

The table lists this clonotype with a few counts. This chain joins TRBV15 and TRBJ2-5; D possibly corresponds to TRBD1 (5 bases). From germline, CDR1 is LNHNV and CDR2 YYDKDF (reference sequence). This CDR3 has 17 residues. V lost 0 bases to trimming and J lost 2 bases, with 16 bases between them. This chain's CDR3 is CATSRDLDPGPQETQYF. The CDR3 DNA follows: TGTGCCACCAGCAGAGATCTCGACCCAGGGCCGCAAGAGACCCAGTACTTC. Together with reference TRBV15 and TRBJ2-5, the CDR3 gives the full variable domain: DAMVIQNPRYQVTQFGKPVTLSCSQTLNHNVMYWYQQKSSQAPKLLFHYYDKDFNNEADTPDNFQSRRPNTSFCFLDIRSPGLGDTAMYLCATSRDLDPGPQETQYFGPGTRLLVL.

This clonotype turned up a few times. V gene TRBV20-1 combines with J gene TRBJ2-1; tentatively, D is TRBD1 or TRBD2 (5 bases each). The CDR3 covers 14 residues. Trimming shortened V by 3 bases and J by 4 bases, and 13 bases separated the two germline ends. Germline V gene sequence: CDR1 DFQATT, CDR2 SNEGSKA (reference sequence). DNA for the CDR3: TGCAGTGCTAGGGGGACGGAGTTTTACAATGAGCAGTTCTTC. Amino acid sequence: CSARGTEFYNEQFF.

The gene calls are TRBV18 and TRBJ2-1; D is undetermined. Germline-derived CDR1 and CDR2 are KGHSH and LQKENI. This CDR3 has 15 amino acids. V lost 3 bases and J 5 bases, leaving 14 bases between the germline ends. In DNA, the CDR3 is TGTGCCAGCTCACCTAAAAAGGGCTCGGACAATGAGCAGTTCTTC. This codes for CASSPKKGSDNEQFF.

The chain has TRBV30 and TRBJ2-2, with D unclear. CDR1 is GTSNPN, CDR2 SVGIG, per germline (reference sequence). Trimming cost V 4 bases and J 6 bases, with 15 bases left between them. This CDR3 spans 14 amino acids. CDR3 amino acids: CAWNWVSGAGELFF. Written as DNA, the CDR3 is TGTGCCTGGAACTGGGTCTCTGGGGCCGGGGAGCTGTTTTTT.

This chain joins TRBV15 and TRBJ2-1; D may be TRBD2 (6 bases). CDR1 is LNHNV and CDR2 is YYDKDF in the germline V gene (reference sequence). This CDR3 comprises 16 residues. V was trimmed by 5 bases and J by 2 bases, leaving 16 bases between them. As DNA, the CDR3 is TGTGCCACCAGCCACCTTCCCCGGACTACCTACAATGAGCAGTTCTTC. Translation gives CATSHLPRTTYNEQFF.

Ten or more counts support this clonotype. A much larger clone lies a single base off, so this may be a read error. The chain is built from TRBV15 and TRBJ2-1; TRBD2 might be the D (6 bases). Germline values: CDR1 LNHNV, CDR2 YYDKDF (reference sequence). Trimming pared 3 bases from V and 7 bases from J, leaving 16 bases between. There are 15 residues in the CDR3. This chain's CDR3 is CATSRVRDFSNEQFF. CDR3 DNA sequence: TGTGCCACCAGCAGGGTACGGGACTTCTCAAATGAGCAGTTCTTC.

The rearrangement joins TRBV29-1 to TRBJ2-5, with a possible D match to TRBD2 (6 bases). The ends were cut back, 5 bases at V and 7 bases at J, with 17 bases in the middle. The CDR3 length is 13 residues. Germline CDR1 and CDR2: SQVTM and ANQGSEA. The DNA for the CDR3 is TGCAGCGTTCATCTAGCGTCGAGGGGGACCCAGTACTTC. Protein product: CSVHLASRGTQYF. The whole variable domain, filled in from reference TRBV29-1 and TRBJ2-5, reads SAVISQKPSRDICQRGTSLTIQCQVDSQVTMMFWYRQQPGQSLTLIATANQGSEATYESGFVIDKFPISRPNLTFSTLTVSNMSPEDSSIYLCSVHLASRGTQYFGPGTRLLVL.

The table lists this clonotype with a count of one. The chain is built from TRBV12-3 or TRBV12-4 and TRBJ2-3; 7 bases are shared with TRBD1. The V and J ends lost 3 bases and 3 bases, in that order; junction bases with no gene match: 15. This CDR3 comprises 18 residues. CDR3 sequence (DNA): TGTGCCAGCAGTTTTTACGGACCACTGACAGGGTGGACAGATACGCAGTATTTT. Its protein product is CASSFYGPLTGWTDTQYF.

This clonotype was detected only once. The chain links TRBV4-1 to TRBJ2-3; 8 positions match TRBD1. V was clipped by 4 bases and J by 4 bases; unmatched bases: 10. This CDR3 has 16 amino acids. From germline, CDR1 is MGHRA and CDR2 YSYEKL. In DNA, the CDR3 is TGCGCCAGCAGCCTCGCCGGGACAGGCGTCGCAGATACGCAGTATTTT. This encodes CASSLAGTGVADTQYF.

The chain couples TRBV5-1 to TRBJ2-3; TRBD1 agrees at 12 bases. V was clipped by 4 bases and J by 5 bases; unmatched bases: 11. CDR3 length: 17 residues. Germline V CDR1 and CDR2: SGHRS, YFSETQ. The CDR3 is CASSPPGQGAFVDTQYF. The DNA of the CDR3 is TGCGCCAGCAGCCCACCGGGACAGGGGGCGTTTGTAGATACGCAGTATTTT.

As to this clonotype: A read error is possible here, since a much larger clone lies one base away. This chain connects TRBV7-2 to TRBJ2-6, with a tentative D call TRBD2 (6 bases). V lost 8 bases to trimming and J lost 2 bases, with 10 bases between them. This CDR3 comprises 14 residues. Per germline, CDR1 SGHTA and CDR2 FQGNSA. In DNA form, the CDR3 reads TGTGCCAGCTGCCGACTAGCTGGGGCCAACGTCCTGACTTTC. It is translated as CASCRLAGANVLTF.

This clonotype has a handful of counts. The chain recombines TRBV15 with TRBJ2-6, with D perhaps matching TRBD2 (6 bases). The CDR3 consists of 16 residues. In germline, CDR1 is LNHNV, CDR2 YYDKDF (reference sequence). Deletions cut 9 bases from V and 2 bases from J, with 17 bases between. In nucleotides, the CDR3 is TGTGCCACTAGCGGTTCAGGTAGCCCTGGGGCCAACGTCCTGACTTTC. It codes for CATSGSGSPGANVLTF.

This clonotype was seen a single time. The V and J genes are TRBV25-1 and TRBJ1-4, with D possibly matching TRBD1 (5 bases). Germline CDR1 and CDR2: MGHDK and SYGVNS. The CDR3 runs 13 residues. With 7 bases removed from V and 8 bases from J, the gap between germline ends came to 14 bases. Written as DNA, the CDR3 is TGTGCCAGCAAAGGGACGGTTGGGGAAAAACTGTTTTTT. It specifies CASKGTVGEKLFF.